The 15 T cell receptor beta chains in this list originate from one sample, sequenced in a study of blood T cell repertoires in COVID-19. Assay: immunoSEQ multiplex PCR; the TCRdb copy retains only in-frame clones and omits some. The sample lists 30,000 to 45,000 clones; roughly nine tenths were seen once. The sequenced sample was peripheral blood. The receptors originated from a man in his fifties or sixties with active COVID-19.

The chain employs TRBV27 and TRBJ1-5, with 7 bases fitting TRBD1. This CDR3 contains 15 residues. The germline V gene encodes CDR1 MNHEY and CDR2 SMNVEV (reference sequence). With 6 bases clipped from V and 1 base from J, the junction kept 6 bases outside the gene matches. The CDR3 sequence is CASSWTGPSNQPQHF. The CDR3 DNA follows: TGTGCCAGCAGCTGGACAGGTCCCAGCAATCAGCCCCAGCATTTT.

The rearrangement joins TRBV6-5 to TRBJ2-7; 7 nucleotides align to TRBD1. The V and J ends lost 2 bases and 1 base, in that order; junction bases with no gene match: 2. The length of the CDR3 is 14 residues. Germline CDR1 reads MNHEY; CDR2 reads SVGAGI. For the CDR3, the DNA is TGTGCCAGCAGTTACGACAGGGAGTCCTACGAGCAGTACTTC. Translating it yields CASSYDRESYEQYF.

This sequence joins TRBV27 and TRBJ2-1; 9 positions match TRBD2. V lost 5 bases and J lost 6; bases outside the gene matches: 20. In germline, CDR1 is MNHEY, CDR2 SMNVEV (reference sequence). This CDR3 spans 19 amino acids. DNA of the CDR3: TGTGCCAGCAGTCCTCAGGCCCTTTTGCTAGCGGGAAGGAGCAATGAGCAGTTCTTC. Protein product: CASSPQALLLAGRSNEQFF.

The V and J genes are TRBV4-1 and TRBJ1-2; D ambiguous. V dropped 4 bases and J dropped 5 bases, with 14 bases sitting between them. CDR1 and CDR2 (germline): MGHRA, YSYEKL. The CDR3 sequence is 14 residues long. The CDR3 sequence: CASSLAMQTYGYTF. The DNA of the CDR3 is TGCGCCAGCAGCCTCGCAATGCAGACATATGGCTACACCTTC.

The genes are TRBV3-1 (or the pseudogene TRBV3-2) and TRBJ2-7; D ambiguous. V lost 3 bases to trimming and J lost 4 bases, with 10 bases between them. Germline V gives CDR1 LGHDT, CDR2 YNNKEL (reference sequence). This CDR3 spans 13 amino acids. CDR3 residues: CASSQSYLYEQYF. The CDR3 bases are TGTGCCAGCAGCCAGTCCTACCTATACGAGCAGTACTTC.

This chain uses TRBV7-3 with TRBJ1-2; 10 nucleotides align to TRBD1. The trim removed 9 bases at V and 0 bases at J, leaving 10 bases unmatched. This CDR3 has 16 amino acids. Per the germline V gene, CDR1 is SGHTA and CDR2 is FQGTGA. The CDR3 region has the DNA TGTGCCAGAGTCGGGACAGGGGAAGGGGCTAACTATGGCTACACCTTC. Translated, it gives CARVGTGEGANYGYTF.

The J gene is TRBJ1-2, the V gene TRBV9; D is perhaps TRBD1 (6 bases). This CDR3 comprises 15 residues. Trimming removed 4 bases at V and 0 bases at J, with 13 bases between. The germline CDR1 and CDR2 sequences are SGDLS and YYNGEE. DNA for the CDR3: TGTGCCAGCAGCCCGAGCGGGACACCTAACTATGGCTACACCTTC. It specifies CASSPSGTPNYGYTF.

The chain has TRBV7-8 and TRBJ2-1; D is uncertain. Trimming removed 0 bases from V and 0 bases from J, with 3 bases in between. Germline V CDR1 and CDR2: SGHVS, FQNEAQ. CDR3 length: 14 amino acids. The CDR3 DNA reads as TGTGCCAGCAGCTTAGCTAGCTCCTACAATGAGCAGTTCTTC. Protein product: CASSLASSYNEQFF.

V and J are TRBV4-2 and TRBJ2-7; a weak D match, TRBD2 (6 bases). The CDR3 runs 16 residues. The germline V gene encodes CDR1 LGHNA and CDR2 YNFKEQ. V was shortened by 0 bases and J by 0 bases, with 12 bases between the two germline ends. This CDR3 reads CASSQEPGDYSYEQYF. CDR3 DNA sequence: TGTGCCAGCAGCCAAGAACCGGGGGATTACTCCTACGAGCAGTACTTC.

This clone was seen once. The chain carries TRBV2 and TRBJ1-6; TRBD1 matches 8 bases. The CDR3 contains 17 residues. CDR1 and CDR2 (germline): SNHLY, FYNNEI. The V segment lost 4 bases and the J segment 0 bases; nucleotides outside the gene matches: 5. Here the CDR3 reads CASSGSGGPSYNSPLHF. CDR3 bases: TGTGCCAGCAGTGGGTCAGGGGGCCCCTCCTATAATTCACCCCTCCACTTT.

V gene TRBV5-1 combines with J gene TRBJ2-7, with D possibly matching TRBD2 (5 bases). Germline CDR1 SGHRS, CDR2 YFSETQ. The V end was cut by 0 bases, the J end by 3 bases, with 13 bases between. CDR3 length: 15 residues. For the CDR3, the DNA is TGCGCCAGCAGCTTGGGGGGAGCCGAGTACTACGAGCAGTACTTC. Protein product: CASSLGGAEYYEQYF.

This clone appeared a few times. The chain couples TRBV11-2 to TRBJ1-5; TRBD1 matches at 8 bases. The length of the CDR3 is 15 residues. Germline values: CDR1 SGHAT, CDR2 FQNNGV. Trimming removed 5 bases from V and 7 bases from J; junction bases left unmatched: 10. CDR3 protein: CASSADRETWQPQHF. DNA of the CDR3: TGTGCCAGCAGCGCGGACAGGGAGACGTGGCAGCCCCAGCATTTT.

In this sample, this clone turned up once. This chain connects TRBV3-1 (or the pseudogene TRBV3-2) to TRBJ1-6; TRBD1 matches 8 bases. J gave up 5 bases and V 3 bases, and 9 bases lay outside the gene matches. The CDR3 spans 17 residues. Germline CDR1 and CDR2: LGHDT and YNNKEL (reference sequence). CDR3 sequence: CASSQSGQGADNSPLHF. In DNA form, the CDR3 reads TGTGCCAGCAGCCAGTCCGGCCAGGGGGCTGATAATTCACCCCTCCACTTT.

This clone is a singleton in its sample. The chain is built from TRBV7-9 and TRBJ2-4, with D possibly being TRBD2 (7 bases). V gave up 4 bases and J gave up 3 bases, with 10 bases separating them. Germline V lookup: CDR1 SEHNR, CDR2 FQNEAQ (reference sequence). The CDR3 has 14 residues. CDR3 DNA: TGTGCCAGCAGCTGGGAGGGGGTCAAAAACATTCAGTACTTC. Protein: CASSWEGVKNIQYF.

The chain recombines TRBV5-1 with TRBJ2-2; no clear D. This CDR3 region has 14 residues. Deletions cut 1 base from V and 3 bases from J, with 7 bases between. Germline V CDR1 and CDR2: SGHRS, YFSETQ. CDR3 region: CASSLTVDTGELFF. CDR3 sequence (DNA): TGCGCCAGCAGCTTGACAGTTGACACCGGGGAGCTGTTTTTT. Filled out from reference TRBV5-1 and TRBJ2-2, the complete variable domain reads KAGVTQTPRYLIKTRGQQVTLSCSPISGHRSVSWYQQTPGQGLQFLFEYFSETQRNKGNFPGRFSGRQFSNSRSEMNVSTLELGDSALYLCASSLTVDTGELFFGEGSRLTVL.